The present TCR beta chain was sequenced within a study of shared clonotypes between healthy human individuals (dated by TCRdb to the early 2020s). At the level of the whole study: The cohort comprised two women and a few men aged 18 to 49 years. Per donor, three plates each were used for CD4 naive and CD4 memory, two for CD8 naive, and one for CD8 memory. To estimate repertoire size and how much clonotype sharing occurs between individuals, the study deeply sequenced the blood TCR repertoires of 4 to 6 healthy adults. To increase sequencing depth and limit assay-specific biases, different laboratories used diverse techniques to prepare libraries and sequence TCR repertoires. Between about 0.8 and 9 billion PBMCs per donor were obtained by leukapheresis.

As for this clone: Its antigen remains unidentified. Per-nucleotide qualities are absent, and no much larger clonotype sits a single base away.

Using the deep immunoSEQ assay, multiplex PCR amplified TCR CDR3 regions from genomic DNA. Extracted genomic DNA from each cell subset was spread evenly across all wells of several immunoSEQ 96-well plates, with each plate serving as a replicate. For sorted subsets, about 220 ng of genomic DNA, equivalent to some 33,000 T cell genomes, went into each replicate PCR. Purified libraries were quantified with a Qubit 3.0 fluorometer, sized on a Bioanalyzer 2100, and re-quantified with the KAPA Library Quantification kit. Every immunoSEQ 96-well plate was sequenced on a dedicated single-read 150-cycle Illumina NextSeq 550 flow cell. Turning to the authors' computational methods: Because the immunoSEQ output included only junctional sequences and no quality scores, the filtering could not be the same as the filtering used for full-length reads. Sequences were annotated with PyIR, a Python wrapper for IgBLAST v1.9, and V/J genes and CDR3 were assigned using IMGT germline references. Any read was removed if the V/J assignment was weak (E-value above 1e-6), the CDR3 was missing, or the read contained stop codons, out-of-frame junctions, or ambiguous translated residues. V3J clonotypes were defined as sequences sharing the same inferred V gene, J gene, and CDR3 amino acid sequence. The percentage overlap between two repertoires was calculated by dividing the number of shared unique clonotypes by the size of the smaller repertoire. Three approaches were used to assess repertoire richness: RTK rarefaction, the Chao1 estimator, and Recon v2.1 estimates of unobserved clonotypes. Generation probabilities were computed with OLGA for all TCRbeta clonotypes obtained by the gDNA method from several donors. The source is immuneACCESS, and TCRdb retained only in-frame sequences with V and J called. Part of the clones is not carried over; for the studies checked, unresolved V genes explain less than half of this, and the remainder is unexplained. V and J calls and clone size are as listed in that table; D and trimming were resolved from the DNA. The sample has roughly 2.5 million clones on record, around nine tenths of them singletons. About 0.13% of the sample belongs to the ten largest clones.

Broader findings and caveats from the paper: The genetic and exposure-history diversity represented was limited by the small number of donors. Naive subsets generally had larger estimated clonotype richness than memory subsets. Pairwise subsampling led to the expectation that sequencing depth would affect the degree of clonotype sharing among donors. Across a handful of donors, around 5.4% of naive CD4, around 3.5% of naive CD8, about 2% of memory CD4, and over 0.35% of memory CD8 clonotypes were shared. Only blood was sampled, and tissue TCR repertoires likely differ from those in blood. Higher generation probabilities were observed for clonotypes shared by all four sorted-subset donors than for non-shared clonotypes. Incomplete sequencing was indicated by rarefaction of sorted-subset datasets, despite the large sequencing depth.

The V end loses 6 bases and the J end loses 9 bases, and a stretch of 14 bases separates them. CDR1 is given as SNHLY and CDR2 as FYNNEI, both from the germline V gene. The CDR3 runs 12 amino acids, cysteine and phenylalanine included. Left in the record is the CDR3 DNA by itself, 36 bases read in frame from the first base. Donors were healthy HIV-negative adults with no recently reported acute infections or vaccinations. Every donor was a Caucasian adult residing in Nashville, Tennessee, USA. CD4+ T cells were enriched by magnetic negative selection; naive cells were then positively selected on CD45RA, and the negative fraction formed the memory subset. After blood collection by leukapheresis, PBMCs were isolated using Ficoll-Histopaque density gradient centrifugation and then cryopreserved in the vapor phase of liquid nitrogen. Analytical flow cytometry was used to check the purity and quantity of each magnetically sorted T cell population. Genomic DNA was isolated from every sorted fraction and measured by UV absorbance on a Nanodrop 2000c.

The TCR was taken from a man between 18 and 35 years old in good health. Sequenced input: naive CD4+ T cells sorted from blood. The cell subset or site label here, explained by the study, means: CD45RA+ positively selected. Recombination joined TRBV2 with TRBJ2-5; the D element could tentatively be TRBD1 or TRBD2, as 6 bases agree for each. CDR3 sequence: CASSATRGPQYF. The sequence in DNA is TGTGCCAGCAGCGCGACCCGGGGGCCCCAGTACTTC.